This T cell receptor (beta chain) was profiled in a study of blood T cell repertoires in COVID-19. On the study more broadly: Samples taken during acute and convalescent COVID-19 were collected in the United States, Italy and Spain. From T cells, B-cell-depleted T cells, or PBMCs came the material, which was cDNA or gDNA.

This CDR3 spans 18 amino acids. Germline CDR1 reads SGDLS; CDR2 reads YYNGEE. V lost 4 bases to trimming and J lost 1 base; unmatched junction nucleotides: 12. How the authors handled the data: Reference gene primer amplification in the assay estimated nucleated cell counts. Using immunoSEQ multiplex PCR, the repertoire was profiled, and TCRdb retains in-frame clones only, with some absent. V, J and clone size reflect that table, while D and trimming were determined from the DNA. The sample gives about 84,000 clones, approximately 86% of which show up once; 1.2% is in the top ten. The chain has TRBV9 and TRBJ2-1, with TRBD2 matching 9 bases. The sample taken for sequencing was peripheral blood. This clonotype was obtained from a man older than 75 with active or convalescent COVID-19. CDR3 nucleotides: TGTGCCAGCAGCTACAGTAGGACTAGCGAAACTTCCTACAATGAGCAGTTCTTC. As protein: CASSYSRTSETSYNEQFF.